A selection of T cell receptor beta chains follows, all from one sample in a study of Graves' ophthalmopathy and Graves' hyperthyroidism. MiXCR was run by TCRdb on the multiplex PCR reads, yielding one entry per CDR3 protein. The sample yields over 650,000 distinct CDR3 sequences, under 50% seen once. The material sequenced was peripheral blood. The receptors shown here come from an adult man with Graves' ophthalmopathy. Both conserved end residues are part of each CDR3. The D gene is left open where the match is weak. Clone size is given for some rows only: seen once, a few or many times, or a class if the clone is expanded.

j_gene | abundance | d_gene | v_gene | CDR3aa | CDR3nt
TRBJ2-1 | . | . | TRBV7-8 | CASSLGGTNNEQFF | TGTGCCAGCAGCTTAGGCGGGACGAACAATGAGCAGTTCTTC
TRBJ2-5 | many | . | TRBV20-1 | CSAWAVETQYF | TGCAGTGCTTGGGCGGTGGAGACCCAGTACTTC
TRBJ1-5 | many | . | TRBV19 | CASSIRYNQPQHF | TGTGCCAGTAGTATACGGTACAATCAGCCCCAGCATTTT
TRBJ1-6 | . | TRBD1 | TRBV25-1 | CASRRGQDLNSPLHF | TGTGCCAGCCGGAGGGGACAGGACCTTAATTCACCCCTCCACTTT
TRBJ2-6 | many | . | TRBV10-3 | CAISVGSGANVLTF | TGTGCCATCAGTGTGGGTTCTGGGGCCAACGTCCTGACTTTC
TRBJ2-7 | many | . | TRBV2 | CASRRDGPSYEQYF | TGTGCCAGCAGGAGGGACGGACCATCCTACGAGCAGTACTTC
TRBJ1-5 | . | TRBD1 | TRBV2 | CASMTGGAGNQPQHF | TGTGCCAGCATGACAGGGGGCGCGGGAAATCAGCCCCAGCATTTT
TRBJ1-1 | many | . | TRBV7-9 | CASSPEGVGNTEAFF | TGTGCCAGCAGCCCAGAGGGGGTGGGGAACACTGAAGCTTTCTTT
TRBJ1-2 | . | . | TRBV10-3 | CASGPGVEYGYTF | TGTGCCAGCGGGCCGGGGGTAGAGTATGGCTACACCTTC
TRBJ2-7 | . | . | TRBV2 | CASFGPWDEQYF | TGTGCCAGTTTTGGTCCATGGGACGAGCAGTACTTC
TRBJ2-5 | . | TRBD2 | TRBV10-3 | CASSDSGGSGETQYF | TGTGCCAGCAGTGATTCGGGGGGGTCGGGGGAGACCCAGTACTTC
TRBJ1-5 | . | TRBD1 | TRBV24-1 | CATSDAGTGDQPQHF | TGTGCCACCAGTGATGCCGGGACAGGGGATCAGCCCCAGCATTTT
TRBJ1-1 | many | . | TRBV15 | CATRFAGGGTEAFF | TGTGCCACCAGGTTTGCAGGTGGGGGGACTGAAGCTTTCTTT
TRBJ2-6 | many | . | TRBV24-1 | CATSLYPTGPPGANVLTF | TGTGCCACCAGTTTGTACCCCACGGGGCCTCCTGGGGCCAACGTCCTGACTTTC
TRBJ2-6 | many | . | TRBV7-9 | CASSPDSFSGANVLTF | TGTGCCAGCAGCCCGGACTCATTCTCTGGGGCCAACGTCCTGACTTTC
TRBJ2-7 | few | . | TRBV6-1 | CACRTALSEQYF | TGTGCCTGCAGGACTGCCCTTAGCGAGCAGTACTTC
TRBJ1-6 | . | TRBD1 | TRBV19 | CASTGTGGGSPLHF | TGTGCCAGTACCGGGACAGGGGGCGGCTCACCCCTCCACTTT
TRBJ2-7 | . | TRBD1 | TRBV5-1 | CASSLAGQGVNEQYF | TGCGCCAGCAGCTTGGCGGGACAGGGGGTCAACGAGCAGTACTTC
TRBJ2-6 | many | TRBD2 | TRBV29-1 | CSVEEKRGSSGANVLTF | TGCAGCGTTGAAGAAAAGCGGGGCAGCTCTGGGGCCAACGTCCTGACTTTC
TRBJ2-3 | . | TRBD2 | TRBV9 | CASSPTSGLTDTQYF | TGTGCCAGCAGCCCGACTAGCGGGCTCACAGATACGCAGTATTTT
TRBJ1-6 | once | . | TRBV9 | CATGLGVSPLHF | TGTGCCACGGGACTCGGGGTTTCACCCCTCCACTTT
TRBJ1-2 | . | TRBD1 | TRBV29-1 | CSVGRGTFGYTF | TGCAGCGTGGGCAGGGGGACATTCGGCTACACCTTC
TRBJ1-4 | . | . | TRBV15 | CATSPGEKLFF | TGTGCCACCAGCCCAGGGGAAAAACTGTTTTTT
TRBJ1-5 | . | TRBD1 | TRBV2 | CASSLVRMGTGDQPQHF | TGTGCCAGCAGTTTAGTCCGGATGGGGACAGGAGATCAGCCCCAGCATTTT
TRBJ2-5 | . | . | TRBV5-4 | CASSLRGAPETQYF | TGTGCCAGCAGCTTACGGGGGGCGCCTGAGACCCAGTACTTC
TRBJ2-7 | few | . | TRBV3-1 | CASSQNGWGDYEQYF | TGTGCCAGCAGCCAAAACGGTTGGGGAGACTACGAGCAGTACTTC
TRBJ2-7 | many | TRBD2 | TRBV7-2 | CASSLSGNSYEQYF | TGTGCCAGCAGCTTAAGCGGGAACTCCTACGAGCAGTACTTC
TRBJ2-3 | . | . | TRBV7-3 | CASSQTQRLTDTQYF | TGTGCCAGCAGCCAAACCCAGCGCCTCACAGATACGCAGTATTTT
TRBJ2-3 | few | . | TRBV7-2 | CASSVGVGRTDTQYF | TGTGCCAGCAGTGTCGGTGTGGGGAGGACAGATACGCAGTATTTT
TRBJ2-1 | . | . | TRBV25-1 | CASSDQGYNEQFF | TGTGCCAGCAGCGACCAGGGGTACAATGAGCAGTTCTTC
TRBJ2-7 | . | . | TRBV7-2 | CASSSRRGADEQYF | TGTGCCAGCAGCTCCCGACGGGGTGCGGACGAGCAGTACTTC
TRBJ2-7 | . | TRBD1 | TRBV10-2 | CASSEDHGDSDEQYF | TGCGCCAGCAGTGAAGATCACGGGGACAGCGACGAGCAGTACTTC
TRBJ2-7 | many | . | TRBV12-3/TRBV12-4 | CASSSGTGSFYEQYF | TGTGCCAGCAGTTCCGGCACCGGGTCCTTCTACGAGCAGTACTTC
TRBJ1-3 | many | TRBD1 | TRBV7-9 | CASRKISGGSGNTIYF | TGTGCCAGCAGGAAAATCTCAGGGGGCAGTGGAAACACCATATATTTT
TRBJ1-3 | many | . | TRBV2 | CASSEAEGNTIYF | TGTGCCAGCAGTGAGGCAGAGGGAAACACCATATATTTT
TRBJ2-7 | . | . | TRBV5-6 | CASGATYRDPYEQYF | TGTGCCAGCGGGGCCACCTACAGGGACCCCTACGAGCAGTACTTC
TRBJ1-5 | . | . | TRBV4-1 | CASSQYYTGWDQPQHF | TGCGCCAGCAGCCAATACTACACGGGTTGGGATCAGCCCCAGCATTTT
TRBJ2-7 | many | TRBD1 | TRBV29-1 | CSVVGTGGEQYF | TGCAGCGTCGTCGGGACAGGGGGCGAGCAGTACTTC
TRBJ2-7 | few | . | TRBV19 | CASRDLVSYEQYF | TGTGCCAGCCGGGACTTGGTATCCTACGAGCAGTACTTC
TRBJ2-6 | . | . | TRBV6-6 | CASSYSPGANVLTF | TGTGCCAGCAGTTACTCCCCTGGGGCCAACGTCCTGACTTTC
TRBJ2-6 | many | . | TRBV10-3 | CAIKGSGANVLTF | TGTGCCATCAAGGGCTCTGGGGCCAACGTCCTGACTTTC
TRBJ2-2 | many | TRBD1 | TRBV10-3 | CAMGQGDTGELFF | TGTGCCATGGGACAGGGGGACACCGGGGAGCTGTTTTTT
TRBJ1-1 | . | . | TRBV29-1 | CSADSFYTEAFF | TGCAGCGCGGACAGCTTCTACACTGAAGCTTTCTTT
TRBJ1-1 | . | . | TRBV9 | CASSVALGDWGRRNTEAFF | TGTGCCAGCAGCGTAGCCTTAGGGGACTGGGGGAGACGGAACACTGAAGCTTTCTTT
TRBJ2-5 | many | . | TRBV10-3 | CAIGGLVEETQYF | TGTGCCATAGGTGGGCTAGTCGAAGAGACCCAGTACTTC
TRBJ1-3 | . | TRBD1 | TRBV7-8 | CASSSCDGSNDRAGNTIYF | TGTGCCAGCAGCTCCTGCGATGGGTCCAACGACAGGGCTGGAAACACCATATATTTT
TRBJ1-1 | . | . | TRBV30 | CACIIVLTEAFF | TGTGCCTGTATCATAGTTCTGACTGAAGCTTTCTTT
TRBJ2-5 | few | TRBD2 | TRBV5-1 | CASSPGGSGRAKETQYF | TGCGCCAGCAGCCCCGGTGGTAGCGGGAGGGCCAAAGAGACCCAGTACTTC
TRBJ1-1 | many | . | TRBV7-9 | CACPSGDTEAFF | TGTGCCTGCCCATCGGGGGACACTGAAGCTTTCTTT
TRBJ1-4 | many | . | TRBV11-1 | CASGDRVKLFF | TGTGCCAGCGGTGACCGGGTAAAACTGTTTTTT
TRBJ1-2 | . | . | TRBV25-1 | CASSDQSGYTF | TGTGCCAGCAGTGACCAGTCCGGCTACACCTTC
TRBJ1-6 | . | TRBD1 | TRBV15 | CATSRRGQGSPLHF | TGTGCCACCAGCAGAAGGGGACAGGGGTCACCCCTCCACTTT